This T cell receptor (beta chain) is drawn from a study of blood T cell repertoires in COVID-19. Measured with immunoSEQ multiplex PCR; TCRdb has only the in-frame clones, and not every one. The sample gives around 150,000 clones, approximately 87% of which show up once; roughly 4% is in the top ten. The germline CDR1 and CDR2 sequences are SGHDT and YYEEEE. The CDR3 has 12 amino acids. Trimming removed 0 bases from V and 10 bases from J; junction bases left unmatched: 3. This clone appeared a single time. V and J are TRBV5-6 and TRBJ1-2, with 7 bases lining up with TRBD1. The sequencing input was peripheral blood. The receptor's source is a woman aged 40 to 50 with acute or convalescent COVID-19. CDR3 bases: TGTGCCAGCAGCTTGGGGGACAGATCCTACACCTTC. Translated, it gives CASSLGDRSYTF.